A selection of T cell receptor beta chains follows, all from one sample in a study of cytomegalovirus exposure and HLA in healthy donors. TCRdb's table, derived via immunoSEQ multiplex PCR, lists solely in-frame clones and lacks some. The sample has tens of thousands of clones; 44% are singletons. The source material was PBMCs. The receptor source for this set is a woman aged 45-65 years in good health and CMV-seronegative. CDR3s include the opening cysteine and the closing phenylalanine or tryptophan. Fields, in order: clone size, V gene, J gene, D gene, CDR3 protein, CDR3 DNA. A D gene is named only where the DNA matches it firmly. Some rows mark clone size as missing; the rest say once, few, many or name a class of expanded clone.

-	TRBV5-1	TRBJ1-2	TRBD1	CASKGTGDYGYTF	TGCGCCAGCAAAGGGACAGGGGACTATGGCTACACCTTC
-	TRBV7-2	TRBJ2-5	TRBD1	CASSFLTGTVSETQYF	TGTGCCAGCAGCTTCCTGACCGGGACAGTCAGCGAGACCCAGTACTTC
few	TRBV5-5	TRBJ1-4	-	CASSLGATATNEKLFF	TGTGCCAGCAGCTTGGGGGCAACTGCAACTAATGAAAAACTGTTTTTT
-	TRBV5-4	TRBJ2-1	-	CASSLTQGPSPTMRQFF	TGTGCCAGCAGCTTGACACAGGGCCCATCCCCTACAATGAGGCAGTTCTTC
few	TRBV6-5	TRBJ1-2	-	CASRLPGYGYTF	TGTGCCAGCAGGCTCCCGGGCTATGGCTACACCTTC
few	TRBV5-6	TRBJ2-3	-	CASSLTRGGAADTQYF	TGTGCCAGCAGCTTGACAAGGGGGGGGGCCGCAGATACGCAGTATTTT
-	TRBV5-1	TRBJ2-3	TRBD1	CASSPSTGFSADTQYF	TGCGCCAGCAGCCCCTCGACAGGGTTCAGTGCAGATACGCAGTATTTT
-	TRBV11-2	TRBJ2-1	-	CASSFIRGDTYNEQFF	TGTGCCAGCAGCTTTATTCGTGGGGACACCTACAATGAGCAGTTCTTC
-	TRBV6-7	TRBJ2-7	TRBD2	CASSPNQPGLAGGRYEQYF	TGTGCCAGCAGCCCAAACCAGCCGGGACTAGCGGGGGGGCGGTACGAGCAGTACTTC
-	TRBV27	TRBJ2-2	TRBD1	CASTRDRGTGELFF	TGTGCCAGCACCCGGGACAGGGGGACCGGGGAGCTGTTTTTT
-	TRBV12-5	TRBJ2-4	-	CASGLSRAGGHLAKNIQYF	TGTGCTAGTGGTTTAAGTAGGGCAGGAGGCCACCTAGCCAAAAACATTCAGTACTTC
-	TRBV25-1	TRBJ1-1	-	CASRAGEAFF	TGTGCCAGCAGGGCAGGAGAAGCTTTCTTT
-	TRBV29-1	TRBJ1-2	TRBD1	CSVRNAQDRGGGYTF	TGCAGCGTTCGCAATGCACAGGACAGGGGCGGGGGCTACACCTTC
-	TRBV28	TRBJ1-2	TRBD1	CASSSDRAYGYTF	TGTGCCAGCAGTTCGGACAGGGCCTATGGCTACACCTTC
-	TRBV30	TRBJ2-6	-	CAWSRGTGANVLTF	TGTGCCTGGAGTAGGGGCACTGGGGCCAACGTCCTGACTTTC
-	TRBV7-7	TRBJ2-7	TRBD2	CASSPTSGAYEQYF	TGTGCCAGCAGCCCCACTAGCGGGGCCTACGAGCAGTACTTC
few	TRBV2	TRBJ2-7	-	CASKVALVSYEQYF	TGTGCCAGCAAGGTGGCGCTAGTCTCCTACGAGCAGTACTTC
-	TRBV6-1	TRBJ1-3	-	CASSAGNTIYF	TGTGCCAGCAGCGCGGGAAACACCATATATTTT
-	TRBV28	TRBJ2-7	-	CASSQRAGFTYEQYF	TGTGCCAGCAGTCAAAGAGCGGGTTTTACCTACGAGCAGTACTTC
once	TRBV18	TRBJ2-1	TRBD2	CASSRPTSGGRNEQFF	TGTGCCAGCTCACGCCCGACTAGCGGGGGAAGAAATGAGCAGTTCTTC
-	TRBV7-8	TRBJ2-3	TRBD2	CASSRRLAGGPDTQYF	TGTGCCAGCAGCCGGCGACTAGCGGGAGGGCCAGATACGCAGTATTTT
-	TRBV12-5	TRBJ1-2	TRBD1	CASAPTGGVLDGHTF	TGTGCTAGTGCCCCGACAGGGGGAGTGCTAGATGGCCACACCTTC
few	TRBV7-8	TRBJ2-5	-	CASSAPGHPQETQYF	TGTGCCAGCAGCGCTCCGGGACACCCACAAGAGACCCAGTACTTC
-	TRBV5-5	TRBJ1-2	-	CASSSEYRVFRGYTF	TGTGCCAGCAGCTCCGAATACAGGGTTTTCCGGGGCTACACCTTC
-	TRBV28	TRBJ2-2	-	CASSSPQGGYGELFF	TGTGCCAGCAGTTCGCCACAGGGAGGGTACGGGGAGCTGTTTTTT
-	TRBV5-1	TRBJ2-1	-	CASSLVVGGAHNEQFF	TGCGCCAGCAGCTTGGTAGTTGGCGGGGCCCACAATGAGCAGTTCTTC
-	TRBV19	TRBJ1-4	TRBD1	CATSEGTGEKLFF	TGTGCCACCTCCGAGGGGACAGGTGAAAAACTGTTTTTT
-	TRBV5-4	TRBJ1-1	TRBD1	CASSISQGPPRYF	TGTGCCAGCAGCATCTCACAGGGGCCTCCGCGCTATTTT
-	TRBV30	TRBJ2-3	-	CAWSVGDFNTQYF	TGTGCCTGGAGTGTAGGAGACTTCAATACGCAGTATTTT
-	TRBV5-1	TRBJ1-1	TRBD1	CASSKGQGARGTEAFF	TGCGCCAGCAGCAAGGGACAGGGGGCGCGGGGCACTGAAGCTTTCTTT
-	TRBV28	TRBJ2-2	TRBD1	CASTIPGGQGARGHTGELFF	TGTGCCAGCACCATACCGGGAGGACAGGGGGCGCGCGGACACACCGGGGAGCTGTTTTTT
few	TRBV7-2	TRBJ2-4	-	CASSQTAGIQYF	TGTGCCAGCAGCCAGACAGCAGGCATTCAGTACTTC
once	TRBV5-6	TRBJ1-6	-	CASSLPAGDSHF	TGTGCCAGCAGCTTGCCGGCGGGGGACTCTCACTTT
-	TRBV7-9	TRBJ2-1	-	CASSLRTIILYNEQFF	TGTGCCAGCAGCTTACGGACAATTATTCTATACAATGAGCAGTTCTTC
-	TRBV6-6	TRBJ2-3	TRBD2	CASSYSSGVGADTQYF	TGTGCCAGCAGTTACTCGAGCGGGGTGGGGGCAGATACGCAGTATTTT
-	TRBV18	TRBJ1-5	-	CASSQNIDKYSNQPQHF	TGTGCCAGCTCACAAAATATAGACAAATATAGCAATCAGCCCCAGCATTTT
-	TRBV6-5	TRBJ1-1	-	CASSRGADTEAFF	TGTGCCAGCAGCAGGGGCGCGGACACTGAAGCTTTCTTT
-	TRBV5-1	TRBJ1-5	-	CASSPQGTSQPQHF	TGCGCCAGCAGCCCGCAGGGTACGAGTCAGCCCCAGCATTTT
-	TRBV4-2	TRBJ2-5	TRBD1	CASSQADRGQETQYF	TGTGCCAGCAGCCAAGCGGACAGGGGACAAGAGACCCAGTACTTC
-	TRBV5-1	TRBJ2-1	TRBD2	CASSLTSGPYNEQFF	TGCGCCAGCAGCCTCACTAGCGGACCTTACAATGAGCAGTTCTTC
few	TRBV11-3	TRBJ2-2	TRBD1	CASSSRTGRTGELFF	TGTGCCAGCAGCTCAAGGACAGGGAGGACCGGGGAGCTGTTTTTT
few	TRBV5-8	TRBJ2-7	-	CASSPRQGGEQYF	TGTGCCAGCAGCCCCCGACAGGGAGGAGAGCAGTACTTC
-	TRBV7-9	TRBJ2-3	TRBD2	CSSSRGLAGGDTQYF	TGTTCCAGCAGCCGGGGACTAGCGGGAGGAGATACGCAGTATTTT
-	TRBV5-1	TRBJ2-5	TRBD2	CATATSALGTQYF	TGCGCCACCGCTACTAGCGCCTTAGGGACCCAGTACTTC
-	TRBV28	TRBJ2-6	-	CASSQMDILGGSGANVLTF	TGTGCCAGCAGTCAGATGGACATCCTAGGAGGGTCTGGGGCCAACGTCCTGACTTTC
few	TRBV6-1	TRBJ1-3	-	CASSPQVSGNTIYF	TGTGCCAGCAGCCCACAGGTCTCTGGAAACACCATATATTTT
-	TRBV27	TRBJ2-2	TRBD1	CASSSGDRTLNTGELFF	TGTGCCAGCAGTTCGGGGGACAGGACCTTGAACACCGGGGAGCTGTTTTTT
-	TRBV7-2	TRBJ2-7	-	CASSFARGAAYEQYF	TGTGCCAGCAGCTTCGCCAGGGGAGCCGCCTACGAGCAGTACTTC
-	TRBV27	TRBJ2-7	-	CASSFGGPPYEQYF	TGTGCCAGCAGTTTCGGGGGGCCCCCCTACGAGCAGTACTTC
few	TRBV10-1	TRBJ2-4	TRBD1	CATKPGQGAQNAKNIQYF	TGCGCCACCAAACCGGGACAGGGGGCCCAAAACGCCAAAAACATTCAGTACTTC
-	TRBV30	TRBJ1-2	TRBD1	CAWSERTGDFSGYTF	TGTGCCTGGAGTGAGAGGACAGGGGATTTCTCTGGCTACACCTTC
-	TRBV19	TRBJ2-6	-	CASSRESGSGANVLTF	TGTGCCAGTAGTCGGGAATCCGGGTCTGGGGCCAACGTCCTGACTTTC
-	TRBV15	TRBJ2-1	-	CATSSPSGGAGHNEQFF	TGTGCCACCAGCTCCCCATCGGGGGGCGCAGGGCACAATGAGCAGTTCTTC
-	TRBV5-1	TRBJ2-1	-	CASSSDSYSYNEQFF	TGCGCCAGCAGCTCCGACAGTTACTCCTACAATGAGCAGTTCTTC
-	TRBV5-1	TRBJ2-2	TRBD1	CASSPRQGKITGELFF	TGCGCCAGCAGCCCTCGACAGGGGAAAATCACCGGGGAGCTGTTTTTT
-	TRBV7-7	TRBJ2-1	TRBD2	CASSLDRAGGNEQFF	TGTGCCAGCAGCTTAGACAGGGCGGGGGGCAATGAGCAGTTCTTC
-	TRBV27	TRBJ2-2	-	CASSIRQARSAGELFF	TGTGCCAGCAGTATCCGACAGGCCCGTTCGGCCGGGGAGCTGTTTTTT
-	TRBV28	TRBJ2-7	TRBD1	CASSSHSGQGNF	TGTGCCAGCAGTTCCCACTCAGGACAGGGCAACTTC
-	TRBV6-6	TRBJ1-1	TRBD1	CASKDRANTEAFF	TGTGCCAGCAAAGACAGGGCGAACACTGAAGCTTTCTTT
-	TRBV18	TRBJ1-5	-	CASSRATGVNQPQHF	TGTGCCAGCTCCCGCGCCACGGGAGTCAATCAGCCCCAGCATTTT